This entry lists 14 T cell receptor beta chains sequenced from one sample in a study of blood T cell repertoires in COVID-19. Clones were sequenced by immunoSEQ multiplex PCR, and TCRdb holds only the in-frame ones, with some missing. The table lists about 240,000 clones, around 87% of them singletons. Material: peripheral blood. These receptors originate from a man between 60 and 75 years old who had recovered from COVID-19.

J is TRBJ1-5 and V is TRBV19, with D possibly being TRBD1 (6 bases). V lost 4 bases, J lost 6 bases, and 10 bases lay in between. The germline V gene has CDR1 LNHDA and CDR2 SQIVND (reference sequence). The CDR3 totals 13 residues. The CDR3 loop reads CASSKGGGQPQHF. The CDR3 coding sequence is TGTGCCAGTAGTAAGGGGGGGGGTCAGCCCCAGCATTTT.

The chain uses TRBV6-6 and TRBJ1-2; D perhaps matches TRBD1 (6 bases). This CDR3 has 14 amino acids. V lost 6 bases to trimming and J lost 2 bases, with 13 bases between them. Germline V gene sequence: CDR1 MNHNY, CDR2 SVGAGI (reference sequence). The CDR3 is CASSPPGQNYGYTF. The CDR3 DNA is TGTGCCAGCAGCCCTCCGGGACAAAACTATGGCTACACCTTC.

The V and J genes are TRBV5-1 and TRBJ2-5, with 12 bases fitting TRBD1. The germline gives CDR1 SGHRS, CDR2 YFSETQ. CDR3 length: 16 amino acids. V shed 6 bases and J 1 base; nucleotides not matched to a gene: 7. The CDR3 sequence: CASNPRGQGAQETQYF. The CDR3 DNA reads TGCGCCAGCAACCCCCGGGGACAGGGGGCCCAAGAGACCCAGTACTTC.

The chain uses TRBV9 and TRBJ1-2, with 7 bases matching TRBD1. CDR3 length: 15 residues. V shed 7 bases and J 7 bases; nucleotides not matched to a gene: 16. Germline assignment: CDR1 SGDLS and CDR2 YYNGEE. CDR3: CASGPGQAPIGGYTF. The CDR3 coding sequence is TGTGCCAGCGGACCAGGACAGGCGCCGATAGGTGGCTACACCTTC.

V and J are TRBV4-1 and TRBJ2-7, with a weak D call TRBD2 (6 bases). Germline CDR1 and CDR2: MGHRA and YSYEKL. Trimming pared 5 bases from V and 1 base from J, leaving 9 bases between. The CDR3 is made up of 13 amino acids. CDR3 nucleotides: TGCGCCAGCAGCGCCGGGAGATCCTACGAGCAGTACTTC. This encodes CASSAGRSYEQYF.

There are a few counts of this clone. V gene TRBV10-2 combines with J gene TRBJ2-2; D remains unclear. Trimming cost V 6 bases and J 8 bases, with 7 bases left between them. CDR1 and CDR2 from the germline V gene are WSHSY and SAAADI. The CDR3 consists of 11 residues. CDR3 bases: TGCGCCAGCAGCCTCCAGGGGGAGCTGTTTTTT. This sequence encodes CASSLQGELFF.

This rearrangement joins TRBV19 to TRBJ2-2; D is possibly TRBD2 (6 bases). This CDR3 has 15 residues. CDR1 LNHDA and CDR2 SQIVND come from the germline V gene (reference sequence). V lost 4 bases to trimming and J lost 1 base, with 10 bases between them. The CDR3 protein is CASSSGTLNTGELFF. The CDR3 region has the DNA TGTGCCAGTAGTAGCGGGACCTTGAACACCGGGGAGCTGTTTTTT.

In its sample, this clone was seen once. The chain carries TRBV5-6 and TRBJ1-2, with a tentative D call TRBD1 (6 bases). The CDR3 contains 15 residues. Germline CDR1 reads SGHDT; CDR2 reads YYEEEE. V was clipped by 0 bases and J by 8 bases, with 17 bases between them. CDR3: CASSLDWQGFKGYTF. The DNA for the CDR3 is TGTGCCAGCAGCTTGGATTGGCAGGGGTTTAAGGGCTACACCTTC.

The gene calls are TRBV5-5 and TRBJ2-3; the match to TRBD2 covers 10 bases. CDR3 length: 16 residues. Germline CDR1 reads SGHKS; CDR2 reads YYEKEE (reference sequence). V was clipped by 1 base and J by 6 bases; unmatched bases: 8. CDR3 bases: TGTGCCAGCAGCTTGCTTATAGCGGGGGGAATGGATACGCAGTATTTT. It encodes CASSLLIAGGMDTQYF.

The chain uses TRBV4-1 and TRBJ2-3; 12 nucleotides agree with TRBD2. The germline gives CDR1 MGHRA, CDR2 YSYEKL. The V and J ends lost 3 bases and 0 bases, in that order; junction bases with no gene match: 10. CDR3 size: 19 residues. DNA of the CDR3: TGCGCCAGCAGCCACCCAGAGACTAGCGGGGGCGAAAGCACAGATACGCAGTATTTT. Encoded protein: CASSHPETSGGESTDTQYF.

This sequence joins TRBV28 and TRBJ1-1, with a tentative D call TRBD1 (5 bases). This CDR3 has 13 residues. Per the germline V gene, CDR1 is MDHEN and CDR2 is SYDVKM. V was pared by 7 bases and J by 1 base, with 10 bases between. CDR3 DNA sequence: TGTGCCAGCACGGGGGGTAGGAACACTGAAGCTTTCTTT. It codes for CASTGGRNTEAFF. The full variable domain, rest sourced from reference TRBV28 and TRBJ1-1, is DVKVTQSSRYLVKRTGEKVFLECVQDMDHENMFWYRQDPGLGLRLIYFSYDVKMKEKGDIPEGYSVSREKKERFSLILESASTNQTSMYLCASTGGRNTEAFFGQGTRLTVV.

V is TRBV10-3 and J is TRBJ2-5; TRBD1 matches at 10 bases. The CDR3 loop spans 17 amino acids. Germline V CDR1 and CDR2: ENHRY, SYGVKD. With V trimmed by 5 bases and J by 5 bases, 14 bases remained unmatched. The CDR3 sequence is CAISPGPSGTGDETQYF. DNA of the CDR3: TGTGCCATCAGTCCCGGTCCCTCTGGGACAGGGGATGAGACCCAGTACTTC.

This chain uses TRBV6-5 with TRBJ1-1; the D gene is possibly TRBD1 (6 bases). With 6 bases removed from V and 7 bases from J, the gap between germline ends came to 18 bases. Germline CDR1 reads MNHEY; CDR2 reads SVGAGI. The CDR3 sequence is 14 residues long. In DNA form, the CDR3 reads TGTGCCAGCAGCCGAGGTCAGGGGATTGGTGAAGCTTTCTTT. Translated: CASSRGQGIGEAFF.

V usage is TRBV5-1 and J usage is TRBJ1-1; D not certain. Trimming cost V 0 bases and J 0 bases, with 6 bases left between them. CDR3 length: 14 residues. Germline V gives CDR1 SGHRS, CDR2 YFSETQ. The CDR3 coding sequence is TGCGCCAGCAGCTTGGACGGGGTGAACACTGAAGCTTTCTTT. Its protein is CASSLDGVNTEAFF.